The entry below describes one T cell receptor beta chain. These data belong to a study of blood T cell repertoires in COVID-19. In the study overall: Some COVID-19 samples were acute and others convalescent; all came from the United States, Italy and Spain. Nucleic acid was either cDNA or gDNA, and it came from T cells, B-cell-depleted T cells, or PBMCs.

Under the authors' procedure: Reference gene primer amplification in the assay estimated nucleated cell counts. The assay was immunoSEQ multiplex PCR, and TCRdb's table has in-frame clones only and misses some. Clonal size and the V and J genes are those of that table, whereas D and trimming came from the DNA. The profile covers approximately 100,000 clones, with 84% appearing a single time and 12% taken by the ten largest. V lost 7 bases to trimming and J lost 1 base; unmatched junction nucleotides: 8. This CDR3 spans 15 amino acids. Germline V gene data show CDR1 as LNHDA and CDR2 as SQIVND (reference sequence).

The J gene is TRBJ2-5, the V gene TRBV19; TRBD2 matches at 8 bases. The origin of this receptor is a human donor in a cohort sampled during active COVID-19. Material: peripheral blood. CDR3 loop: CASNAGGNLQETQYF. CDR3 in DNA: TGTGCCAGTAACGCGGGGGGCAACCTCCAAGAGACCCAGTACTTC.